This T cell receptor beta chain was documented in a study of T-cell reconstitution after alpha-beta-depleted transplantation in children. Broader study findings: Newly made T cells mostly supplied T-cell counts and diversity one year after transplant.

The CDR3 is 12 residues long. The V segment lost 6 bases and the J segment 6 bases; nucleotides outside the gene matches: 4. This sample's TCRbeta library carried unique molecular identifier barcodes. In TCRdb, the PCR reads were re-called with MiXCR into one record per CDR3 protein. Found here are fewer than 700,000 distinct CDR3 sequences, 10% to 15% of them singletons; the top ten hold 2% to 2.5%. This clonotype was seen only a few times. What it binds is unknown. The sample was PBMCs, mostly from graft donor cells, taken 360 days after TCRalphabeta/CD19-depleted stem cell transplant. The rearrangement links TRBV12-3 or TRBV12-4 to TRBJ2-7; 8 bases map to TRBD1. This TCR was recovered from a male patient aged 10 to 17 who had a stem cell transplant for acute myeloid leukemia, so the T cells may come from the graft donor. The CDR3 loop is CASSPGTGEQYF. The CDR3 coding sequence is TGTGCCAGCAGCCCAGGGACAGGCGAGCAGTACTTC.